The source of this T cell receptor beta chain is a study of CD4 T cells in relation to SARS-CoV-2 and coronaviruses. Study-wide context: After 10 days of antigen culture, PBMC TCR beta CDR3s were sequenced. No peptide or an HIV-1 Nef peptide pool served as negative control. Shared crossreactive spike epitopes were mapped to their HLA restriction.

This table comes from immunoSEQ multiplex PCR, and its TCRdb copy is limited to in-frame clones, with some not included. The sample contains roughly 15,000 clones, about four fifths of which appear only once. In regard to this clone: Its antigen is unidentified.

The unexposed donors gave CD4+ T cells in about 2011-2018, prior to COVID-19. Isolation of CD4+ T cells took place after approximately eleven days in culture. The CDR3 totals 13 residues. J lost 6 bases, V lost 2 bases, and 0 bases had no gene match. J is TRBJ2-1 and V is TRBV12-3 or TRBV12-4, with 8 bases fitting TRBD2. This TCR derives from a human donor in good health. Sequenced: CD4+ T cells from PBMCs, cultured in vitro. CDR3 nucleotide sequence: TGTGCCAGCAGTTTAACTAGCGGCAATGAGCAGTTCTTC. It is translated as CASSLTSGNEQFF.